This note documents a single TCR beta chain sequence. Its antigen is still unknown. No qualities accompany the bases; no much larger clone lies one base away. This entry is derived from a study of shared clonotypes between healthy human individuals (dated by TCRdb to between 2020 and 2021). About the investigation overall: The cohort comprised a couple of women and a few men aged 18 to 49 years. For each donor, CD4 naive and CD4 memory were each given three plates, CD8 naive was given two plates, and CD8 memory was given one plate. Libraries were prepared and TCR repertoires were sequenced by different laboratories using diverse techniques, in order to increase sequencing depth and limit assay-specific biases. To estimate repertoire size and how much clonotype sharing occurs between individuals, the study deeply sequenced the blood TCR repertoires of roughly 5 healthy adults. Leukapheresis yielded between about 0.85 and 10 billion PBMCs per donor.

The donors were healthy, HIV-negative adults with no recently reported acute infections or vaccinations. Every donor was a Caucasian adult residing in Nashville, Tennessee, USA. CD4+ T cells were enriched by magnetic negative selection, after which naive cells were positively selected on CD45RA and the negative fraction was taken as the memory subset. Blood was collected by leukapheresis, and PBMCs were isolated by Ficoll-Histopaque density gradient centrifugation and then cryopreserved in liquid nitrogen vapor phase. Analytical flow cytometry was used to check the purity and quantity of every magnetically sorted T cell population. From each sorted fraction, genomic DNA was isolated and quantified by UV absorbance on a Nanodrop 2000c. Using the deep immunoSEQ assay, TCR CDR3 regions were amplified from genomic DNA by multiplex PCR. Genomic DNA extracted from each cell subset was distributed evenly over all wells of several immunoSEQ 96-well plates, and each plate served as one replicate. For sorted subsets, each replicate PCR was loaded with 150 to 250 ng genomic DNA, equivalent to 30,000 or so T cell genomes. The purified libraries were quantified using a Qubit 3.0 fluorometer, sized with a Bioanalyzer 2100, and then quantified again using the KAPA Library Quantification kit. A separate single-read 150-cycle Illumina NextSeq 550 flow cell was used to sequence each immunoSEQ 96-well plate. In the authors' own workflow: Because the immunoSEQ output included only junctional sequences and no quality scores, the filtering could not be the same as the filtering used for full-length reads. Sequences were annotated with PyIR, a Python wrapper for IgBLAST v1.9, and V/J genes and CDR3 were assigned using IMGT germline references. Reads were filtered out if the reads had weak V/J assignments (E-value above 1e-6), no CDR3, stop codons, out-of-frame junctions, or ambiguous translated residues. V3J clonotypes were defined by identical inferred V gene, J gene, and CDR3 amino acid sequence. The percentage overlap between two repertoires was calculated by dividing the number of shared unique clonotypes by the size of the smaller repertoire. RTK rarefaction, the Chao1 estimator, and Recon v2.1 estimates of unobserved clonotypes were used to assess repertoire richness. Generation probabilities for all TCRbeta clonotypes obtained by the gDNA method from a handful of donors were computed using OLGA. What TCRdb holds here is the immuneACCESS table cut down to in-frame rearrangements. Part of the clones is not present; checked against another copy, under half of the missing clones reflect an unresolved V gene, and the others are unexplained. V and J calls plus clone size are reproduced from that table; the DNA served to infer D and trimming. This sample has some 350,000 clones in its table, and around 72% of those were observed once. The ten top clones hold about 9.4% of the sample.

The investigation overall reported the following: Larger estimated clonotype richness was generally found for naive subsets than for memory subsets. Because the study included a small number of donors, the genetic and exposure-history diversity represented was limited. Sampling was restricted to blood, and TCR repertoires in tissues likely differ from the TCR repertoires found in blood. Rarefaction of sorted-subset datasets indicated incomplete sequencing despite the large sequencing depth. Pairwise subsampling led to the expectation that sequencing depth would affect the degree of clonotype sharing among donors. Compared with non-shared clonotypes, the clonotypes found in all four sorted-subset donors had higher generation probabilities. Roughly 5% of naive CD4, 3.5% of naive CD8, about 2.5% of memory CD4, and about 0.4% of memory CD8 clonotypes were shared across several donors.

The material sequenced was memory CD4+ T cells sorted from blood. The cell subset or site label, read with the paper, signifies: CD45RA-negative fraction. The receptor was isolated from a man younger than 45 in good health.

The nucleotide sequence reads as follows: TGTGCCAGCAGTGCAGGGGGTAGGGGTGGTGATCAGCCCCAGCATTTT. This gives the protein CASSAGGRGGDQPQHF. Recombination linked TRBV2 to TRBJ1-5; 7 junctional bases match TRBD1. From V the trimming removes 4 bases and from J it removes 5 bases, while the gene matches leave 11 bases of the junction unaccounted for. The CDR3 runs 16 residues from the cysteine to the phenylalanine. Just CDR3 DNA is preserved here, 48 bases in frame from base 1. Reading the germline V gene gives CDR1 SNHLY and CDR2 FYNNEI.